This is a list of T cell receptor beta chains from one sample in a study of post-analysis software for immune sequencing data. MiXCR, applied by TCRdb to the PCR reads, yields one record per CDR3 protein. Among hundreds of thousands of distinct CDR3 sequences listed, around 60% were seen once. The sample taken for sequencing was blood. The receptor set was obtained from a girl aged 2 to 10 with multiple sclerosis. Both conserved end residues are part of each CDR3. Fields, in order: J gene, clone size, D gene, V gene, CDR3 protein, CDR3 DNA. A D gene is named only where the DNA matches it firmly. Size tells how often a clone was seen (once, few, many) or the class of an expanded clone, and some rows leave it out.

TRBJ2-5 | - | - | TRBV12-3/TRBV12-4 | CASSPLGRGETQYF | TGTGCCAGCAGCCCATTAGGGCGGGGAGAGACCCAGTACTTC
TRBJ2-7 | few | - | TRBV10-3 | CAISGTTYEQYF | TGTGCCATCAGTGGGACCACCTACGAGCAGTACTTC
TRBJ2-7 | few | - | TRBV5-1 | CASSLAGYSEDEQYF | TGCGCCAGCAGCTTGGCAGGGTATAGTGAGGACGAGCAGTACTTC
TRBJ2-5 | - | - | TRBV20-1 | CSARATGQETQYF | TGCAGTGCTAGAGCCACGGGGCAGGAGACCCAGTACTTC
TRBJ1-1 | - | - | TRBV6-6 | CASSYDRVDHTEAFF | TGTGCCAGCAGTTACGATCGGGTAGACCACACTGAAGCTTTCTTT
TRBJ1-2 | - | - | TRBV5-6 | CASSLGRAKEGYTF | TGTGCCAGCAGCCTCGGACGGGCAAAGGAGGGCTACACCTTC
TRBJ1-1 | - | - | TRBV25-1 | CASSAFGGTEAFF | TGTGCCAGCAGTGCGTTTGGTGGCACTGAAGCTTTCTTT
TRBJ2-6 | few | TRBD1 | TRBV25-1 | CASSEFRQGEVSGANVLTF | TGTGCCAGCAGTGAATTCAGACAGGGCGAAGTTTCTGGGGCCAACGTCCTGACTTTC
TRBJ2-1 | - | - | TRBV20-1 | CSASSGTPLGNEQFF | TGCAGTGCTTCATCCGGGACACCCCTAGGGAATGAGCAGTTCTTC
TRBJ2-5 | - | - | TRBV29-1 | CSVPQETQYF | TGCAGCGTTCCGCAAGAGACCCAGTACTTC
TRBJ2-5 | - | - | TRBV12-3/TRBV12-4 | CAILPGEEETQYF | TGTGCCATCCTCCCGGGGGAGGAAGAGACCCAGTACTTC
TRBJ2-7 | - | TRBD1 | TRBV20-1 | CSASRAGTGAYEQYF | TGCAGTGCTAGCCGGGCCGGGACAGGGGCTTACGAGCAGTACTTC
TRBJ1-1 | - | TRBD1 | TRBV6-5 | CASSLQGGLKNTEAFF | TGTGCCAGCAGTCTCCAGGGGGGACTAAAGAACACTGAAGCTTTCTTT
TRBJ2-1 | few | TRBD1 | TRBV12-3/TRBV12-4 | CASSPTGGEQFF | TGTGCCAGCAGCCCTACAGGGGGGGAGCAGTTCTTC
TRBJ1-5 | - | TRBD1 | TRBV29-1 | CSVGSLKRGGGNQPQHF | TGCAGCGTGGGGTCCCTCAAGCGAGGGGGCGGCAATCAGCCCCAGCATTTT
TRBJ2-3 | - | TRBD2 | TRBV7-9 | CASSLALAGASTDTQYF | TGTGCCAGCAGCTTAGCCCTAGCGGGAGCTAGCACAGATACGCAGTATTTT
TRBJ2-7 | once | - | TRBV5-1 | CASGPSDPSYEQYF | TGCGCCAGCGGCCCTTCGGACCCCTCCTACGAGCAGTACTTC
TRBJ2-7 | few | TRBD1 | TRBV20-1 | CSATGQGRYEQYF | TGCAGTGCAACTGGACAGGGCCGGTACGAGCAGTACTTC
TRBJ2-3 | once | - | TRBV4-1 | CASSQDQPSTDTQYF | TGCGCCAGCAGCCAAGATCAGCCTAGCACAGATACGCAGTATTTT
TRBJ2-5 | - | - | TRBV29-1 | CSVPVRDSPQETQYF | TGCAGCGTGCCAGTCCGGGACTCCCCCCAAGAGACCCAGTACTTC
TRBJ1-2 | - | TRBD1 | TRBV4-2 | CASSQPGTASNYGYTF | TGTGCCAGCAGCCAACCCGGGACAGCATCTAACTATGGCTACACCTTC
TRBJ2-1 | - | - | TRBV4-2 | CASSQEGSNEQFF | TGTGCCAGCAGCCAAGAGGGATCTAATGAGCAGTTCTTC
TRBJ1-4 | - | - | TRBV20-1 | CSATTEANEKLFF | TGCAGTGCTACGACAGAGGCTAATGAAAAACTGTTTTTT
TRBJ2-5 | few | - | TRBV27 | CASSLIKGKETQYF | TGTGCCAGCAGTTTAATCAAGGGGAAAGAGACCCAGTACTTC
TRBJ2-3 | - | TRBD1 | TRBV5-1 | CASSATTGGSTDTQYF | TGCGCCAGCAGCGCAACAACAGGGGGAAGCACAGATACGCAGTATTTT
TRBJ2-1 | few | - | TRBV12-3/TRBV12-4 | CASRRTLLPNEQFF | TGTGCCAGCAGAAGGACTCTACTCCCCAATGAGCAGTTCTTC